This T cell receptor (beta chain) was found in a study of T cell responses to AZD1222 COVID-19 vaccine. General study results and limits: White British donors predominated, females outnumbered males, and clonal diversity was possibly underestimated. After the peak T cell response, and only then, were repertoires sampled. Baseline seropositivity characterized only a handful of AZD1222 recipients. Epitopes outside B.1.351 and B.1.1.7 mutated regions reportedly drew nearly half of spike TCRs.

Concerning this clone: Its antigen is unidentified.

The assay was immunoSEQ multiplex PCR, and TCRdb's table has in-frame clones only and misses some. The table shows 83,000 or so clones, with over 75% occurring only once. This clonotype was sampled from an adult in good health. The source material was peripheral blood, sampled on day 0 of MenACWY control vaccination.

The CDR3 is CASKGSEAGSYNEQFF. The CDR3 DNA sequence: TGCGCCAGCAAAGGGTCGGAAGCAGGCTCCTACAATGAGCAGTTCTTC. The chain carries TRBV5-1 and TRBJ2-1; D remains unclear. V was shortened by 6 bases and J by 0 bases, with 16 bases between the two germline ends. This CDR3 region has 16 residues. The germline CDR1 and CDR2 sequences are SGHRS and YFSETQ.